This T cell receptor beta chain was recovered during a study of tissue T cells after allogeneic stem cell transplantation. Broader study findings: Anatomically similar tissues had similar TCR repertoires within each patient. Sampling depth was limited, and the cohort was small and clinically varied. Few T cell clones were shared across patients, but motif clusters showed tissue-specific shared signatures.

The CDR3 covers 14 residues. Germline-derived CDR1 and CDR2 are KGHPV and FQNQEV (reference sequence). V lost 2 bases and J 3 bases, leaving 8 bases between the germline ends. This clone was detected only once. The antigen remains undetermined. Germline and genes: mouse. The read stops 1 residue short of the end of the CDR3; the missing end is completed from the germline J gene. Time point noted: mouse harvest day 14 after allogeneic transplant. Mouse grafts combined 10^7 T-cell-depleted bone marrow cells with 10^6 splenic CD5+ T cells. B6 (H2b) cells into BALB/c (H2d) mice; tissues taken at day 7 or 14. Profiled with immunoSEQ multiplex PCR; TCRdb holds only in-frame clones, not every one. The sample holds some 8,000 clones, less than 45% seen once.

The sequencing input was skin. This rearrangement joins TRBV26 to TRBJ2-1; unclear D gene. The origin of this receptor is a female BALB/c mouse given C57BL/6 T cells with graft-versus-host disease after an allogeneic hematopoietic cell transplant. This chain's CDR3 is CASSLARGYAEQFF. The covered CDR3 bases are TGTGCCAGCAGTCTGGCCCGAGGCTATGCTGAGCAGTTC.